These 27 T cell receptor beta chains share one sample of origin, sequenced in a study of blood T cell repertoires in COVID-19. The data were produced by immunoSEQ multiplex PCR, yet TCRdb's version contains in-frame clones alone and is incomplete. The sample lists just over 350,000 clones, roughly 87% occurring once. The specimen was PBMCs or T cells enriched from blood (not recorded which). All receptors come from a woman aged 30 to 39 who had recovered from COVID-19.

The J gene is TRBJ2-1, the V gene TRBV12-3 or TRBV12-4, with TRBD2 identical over 10 bases. The CDR3 extends over 13 amino acids. V lost 8 bases, J lost 12 bases, and 10 bases stayed unmatched. CDR3 nucleotides: TGTGCCAGCCGGAGCGGGGGGGCGCGGGGGCAGTTCTTC. This gives the protein CASRSGGARGQFF.

The V call is TRBV7-6, the J call TRBJ1-1; D remains ambiguous. Trimming removed 5 bases from V and 3 bases from J, with 10 bases in between. The germline V gene encodes CDR1 SGHVS and CDR2 FNYEAQ. This CDR3 has 13 residues. CDR3 DNA sequence: TGTGCCAGCAGCGGCGGGAGCTACACTGAAGCTTTCTTT. This codes for CASSGGSYTEAFF.

The chain joins TRBV28 to TRBJ1-4, with a weak D call TRBD1 (5 bases). The CDR3 is made up of 14 amino acids. V shed 3 bases and J shed 13 bases, with 18 bases lying between them. Germline lookup yields CDR1 MDHEN and CDR2 SYDVKM. The CDR3 DNA sequence: TGTGCCAGCAGTTTGGGGCAGGGAAAGTATAGACTGTTTTTT. Translated: CASSLGQGKYRLFF.

The V call is TRBV18, the J call TRBJ1-1; 7 nucleotides agree with TRBD1. The V and J ends lost 3 bases and 3 bases, in that order; junction bases with no gene match: 10. Germline V gives CDR1 KGHSH, CDR2 LQKENI. This CDR3 is built from 16 residues. This CDR3 is CASSPRTGRIHTEAFF. The CDR3 region has the DNA TGTGCCAGCTCACCGCGGACAGGACGGATTCACACTGAAGCTTTCTTT.

This clone was picked up one time. The rearrangement uses TRBV4-2 and TRBJ1-5; D is uncertain. V lost 0 bases, J lost 5 bases, and 5 bases lay in between. There are 13 residues in the CDR3. Germline loops: CDR1 LGHNA, CDR2 YNFKEQ. Written as DNA, the CDR3 is TGTGCCAGCAGCCAAGACCGGGATCAGCCCCAGCATTTT. Amino acids: CASSQDRDQPQHF.

The chain carries TRBV6-2 or TRBV6-3 and TRBJ2-7, with D possibly matching TRBD1 (6 bases). Germline-derived CDR1 and CDR2 are MNHEY and SVGEGT. The CDR3 spans 21 residues. Trimming took 0 bases from V and 3 from J, leaving 30 bases between them. The CDR3 nucleotides are TGTGCCAGCAGTTACTCGTTTCGGCGTCGGACAGCCAATGGACCCTACTACGAGCAGTACTTC. Translated: CASSYSFRRRTANGPYYEQYF.

This sequence joins TRBV19 and TRBJ1-5; 8 bases align to TRBD1. The CDR3 length is 18 residues. In germline, CDR1 is LNHDA, CDR2 SQIVND (reference sequence). V was clipped by 4 bases and J by 4 bases; unmatched bases: 15. The DNA of the CDR3 is TGTGCCAGTAGTACCGGACAGGGAGGAATAATAGGTAATCAGCCCCAGCATTTT. Protein: CASSTGQGGIIGNQPQHF.

This clone was observed once. The chain joins TRBV15 to TRBJ2-7; 8 nucleotides match TRBD1. V shed 3 bases, J shed 2 bases, and the junction held 9 bases outside the gene matches. The germline CDR1 and CDR2 sequences are LNHNV and YYDKDF (reference sequence). The CDR3 contains 16 residues. CDR3 DNA: TGTGCCACCAGCAGCGTATTAGGACAGGGTGCCTACGAGCAGTACTTC. Protein product: CATSSVLGQGAYEQYF. Filled out from reference TRBV15 and TRBJ2-7, the complete variable domain reads DAMVIQNPRYQVTQFGKPVTLSCSQTLNHNVMYWYQQKSSQAPKLLFHYYDKDFNNEADTPDNFQSRRPNTSFCFLDIRSPGLGDTAMYLCATSSVLGQGAYEQYFGPGTRLTVT.

This chain joins TRBV28 and TRBJ1-6; D gene unclear. The CDR3 is 13 residues long. Germline CDR1 and CDR2: MDHEN and SYDVKM. Trimming stripped 3 bases from V and 13 bases from J, with 13 bases between. The CDR3: CASSFPNQNPLHF. The DNA of the CDR3 is TGTGCCAGCAGTTTCCCCAATCAGAATCCCCTCCACTTT.

V and J are TRBV13 and TRBJ2-3, with no clear D. V dropped 0 bases and J dropped 3 bases, with 10 bases sitting between them. CDR1 is PRHDT, CDR2 FYEKMQ, per germline (reference sequence). The CDR3 sequence is 15 residues long. CDR3 nucleotides: TGTGCCAGCAGCTTAGGGGGCAGTTTAACAGATACGCAGTATTTT. As protein: CASSLGGSLTDTQYF.

The rearrangement joins TRBV11-2 to TRBJ2-2, with 7 bases fitting TRBD1. V lost 5 bases to trimming and J lost 1 base; unmatched junction nucleotides: 10. This CDR3 comprises 17 residues. Germline V gives CDR1 SGHAT, CDR2 FQNNGV. This CDR3 is CASSPNRGRLNTGELFF. The DNA of the CDR3 is TGTGCCAGCAGCCCAAACAGGGGTCGATTGAACACCGGGGAGCTGTTTTTT.

This chain links TRBV29-1 with TRBJ1-1; TRBD1 is a possible D gene (6 bases). V dropped 7 bases and J dropped 1 base, with 13 bases sitting between them. The CDR3 runs 13 residues. Germline V lookup: CDR1 SQVTM, CDR2 ANQGSEA. The CDR3 DNA is TGCAGCGCCCGGACAGCCGGGAACACTGAAGCTTTCTTT. It specifies CSARTAGNTEAFF.

A note on this clone: The junction does not match germline at one end; this may be a read error. The J gene is TRBJ2-1, the V gene TRBV28, with a weak D call TRBD2 (6 bases). The CDR3 totals 18 residues. In germline, CDR1 is MDHEN, CDR2 SYDVKM. DNA of the CDR3: TGTGCCAGCAGCTTATCCGTGTTTTCGGGAGTCTCCTACAATGAGCAGTTCTTC. Encoded protein: CASSLSVFSGVSYNEQFF.

The chain employs TRBV11-2 and TRBJ2-4; 13 nucleotides align to TRBD2. The length of the CDR3 is 17 residues. Per the germline V gene, CDR1 is SGHAT and CDR2 is FQNNGV. J lost 4 bases, V lost 6 bases, and 9 bases had no gene match. CDR3 residues: CASRVSGLAGQKNIQYF. CDR3 nucleotides: TGTGCCAGCAGGGTCTCGGGACTAGCGGGACAGAAAAACATTCAGTACTTC.

This clone is a singleton in its sample. The rearrangement joins TRBV27 to TRBJ2-3, with D possibly being TRBD2 (5 bases). Trimming stripped 4 bases from V and 2 bases from J, with 10 bases between. Germline V lookup: CDR1 MNHEY, CDR2 SMNVEV (reference sequence). This CDR3 spans 14 amino acids. CDR3 nucleotide sequence: TGTGCCAGCAGTTCGCCGGGATCCACAGATACGCAGTATTTT. Residues: CASSSPGSTDTQYF.

The chain combines TRBV4-1 with TRBJ2-4; 10 nucleotides agree with TRBD1. The CDR3 runs to 17 residues. Germline V gene sequence: CDR1 MGHRA, CDR2 YSYEKL. Trimming cost V 3 bases and J 0 bases; bases outside gene matches: 5. The CDR3 nucleotides read TGCGCCAGCAGCCACCCGGGACAGGGGATAGCCAAAAACATTCAGTACTTC. This codes for CASSHPGQGIAKNIQYF.

The chain is built from TRBV6-4 and TRBJ2-3; 10 bases are shared with TRBD2. Germline-derived CDR1 and CDR2 are MRHNA and SNTAGT. This CDR3 contains 16 residues. The V gene end was trimmed by 3 bases and the J gene end by 8 bases; junction bases not matched to a gene: 11. CDR3 amino acids: CASSERSGGGVGTQYF. CDR3 coding DNA: TGTGCCAGCAGTGAACGGAGCGGGGGGGGAGTAGGTACGCAGTATTTT.

This chain uses TRBV6-2 or TRBV6-3 with TRBJ2-7, with 13 bases that match TRBD2. The V gene end was trimmed by 5 bases and the J gene end by 5 bases; junction bases not matched to a gene: 9. The CDR3 spans 16 residues. Germline V lookup: CDR1 MNHEY, CDR2 SVGEGT. DNA for the CDR3: TGTGCCAGCAGTCCCGGGACTAGCGGGATAGAGAACGAGCAGTACTTC. It encodes CASSPGTSGIENEQYF.

This clone has more than one count but fewer than ten. The chain carries TRBV28 and TRBJ2-1, with TRBD2 matching 14 bases. The CDR3 has 17 residues. With V trimmed by 5 bases and J by 6 bases, 9 bases remained unmatched. Germline lookup yields CDR1 MDHEN and CDR2 SYDVKM. The CDR3: CASSPPGLAGATNEQFF. CDR3 nucleotides: TGTGCCAGCAGTCCCCCGGGACTAGCGGGAGCGACCAATGAGCAGTTCTTC.

The V gene is TRBV30, the J gene TRBJ1-4; D not resolved. Trimming removed 7 bases from V and 17 bases from J, with 11 bases in between. The CDR3 has 8 amino acids. Per the germline V gene, CDR1 is GTSNPN and CDR2 is SVGIG (reference sequence). The DNA for the CDR3 is TGTGCCTCCTCGCCGGGTTTTTTT. Amino acid sequence: CASSPGFF.

This clone was counted a single time. The chain has TRBV6-5 and TRBJ2-3, with a possible D match to TRBD2 (5 bases). CDR1 is MNHEY, CDR2 SVGAGI, per germline. V lost 5 bases to trimming and J lost 2 bases, with 11 bases between them. CDR3 size: 14 residues. The CDR3 nucleotides are TGTGCCAGCAGTCTCCGGACTGACACAGATACGCAGTATTTT. This sequence encodes CASSLRTDTDTQYF.

V and J are TRBV12-5 and TRBJ2-3, with a tentative D call TRBD2 (6 bases). Germline V gene lookup returns CDR1 LGHNT and CDR2 FRNRAP. The V end lost 5 bases, the J end lost 6 bases, and 21 bases lay between the germline ends. This CDR3 spans 16 amino acids. The CDR3 nucleotides read TGTGCTAGTGGTCCACCCCCCTCCCGGGGGAGGGATACGCAGTATTTT. This gives the protein CASGPPPSRGRDTQYF. Variable domain in full (rest from reference TRBV12-5 and TRBJ2-3): DARVTQTPRHKVTEMGQEVTMRCQPILGHNTVFWYRQTMMQGLELLAYFRNRAPLDDSGMPKDRFSAEMPDATLATLKIQPSEPRDSAVYFCASGPPPSRGRDTQYFGPGTRLTVL.

This clone was counted a few times. This chain's CDR3 is CASSFGGSNSPLHF. In DNA form, the CDR3 reads TGTGCCAGCAGTTTCGGGGGGTCCAATTCACCCCTCCACTTT. The chain joins TRBV28 to TRBJ1-6, with a possible D match to TRBD1 (5 bases). Germline V gene lookup returns CDR1 MDHEN and CDR2 SYDVKM. Trimming stripped 3 bases from V and 7 bases from J, with 10 bases between. This CDR3 comprises 14 residues.

The V call is TRBV7-8, the J call TRBJ2-3; 7 bases are shared with TRBD1. The CDR3 runs to 13 residues. Germline CDR1 SGHVS, CDR2 FQNEAQ. Trimming cost V 4 bases and J 14 bases; bases outside gene matches: 12. This chain's CDR3 is CASSYLGGVWRYF. CDR3 nucleotides: TGTGCCAGCAGCTACCTAGGGGGCGTTTGGCGGTATTTT.

The chain carries TRBV2 and TRBJ1-4; no definite D call. Trimming shortened V by 0 bases and J by 5 bases, and 10 bases separated the two germline ends. In germline, CDR1 is SNHLY, CDR2 FYNNEI. The CDR3 has 15 residues. CDR3 coding DNA: TGTGCCAGCAGTGAAGCGTCAGGTGGGAATGAAAAACTGTTTTTT. Amino acid sequence: CASSEASGGNEKLFF.

The chain employs TRBV5-8 and TRBJ2-1, with 12 nucleotides matching TRBD2. The germline CDR1 and CDR2 sequences are SGHTS and YDEGEE. After removal of 2 bases from V and 8 bases from J, the junction contained 14 bases not matched to a gene. This CDR3 has 18 residues. The CDR3 region has the DNA TGTGCCAGCAGCTTCCTGTTACATACTAGCGGGGGGCCTGATGAGCAGTTCTTC. It is translated as CASSFLLHTSGGPDEQFF.

The V and J genes are TRBV6-5 and TRBJ2-1; no reliable D call. Germline V gives CDR1 MNHEY, CDR2 SVGAGI. The V gene lost 6 bases and the J gene lost 4 bases, with 4 bases spanning the gap. This CDR3 has 11 residues. The CDR3 DNA reads as TGTGCCAGCAGGACTTACAATGAGCAGTTCTTC. Protein: CASRTYNEQFF.